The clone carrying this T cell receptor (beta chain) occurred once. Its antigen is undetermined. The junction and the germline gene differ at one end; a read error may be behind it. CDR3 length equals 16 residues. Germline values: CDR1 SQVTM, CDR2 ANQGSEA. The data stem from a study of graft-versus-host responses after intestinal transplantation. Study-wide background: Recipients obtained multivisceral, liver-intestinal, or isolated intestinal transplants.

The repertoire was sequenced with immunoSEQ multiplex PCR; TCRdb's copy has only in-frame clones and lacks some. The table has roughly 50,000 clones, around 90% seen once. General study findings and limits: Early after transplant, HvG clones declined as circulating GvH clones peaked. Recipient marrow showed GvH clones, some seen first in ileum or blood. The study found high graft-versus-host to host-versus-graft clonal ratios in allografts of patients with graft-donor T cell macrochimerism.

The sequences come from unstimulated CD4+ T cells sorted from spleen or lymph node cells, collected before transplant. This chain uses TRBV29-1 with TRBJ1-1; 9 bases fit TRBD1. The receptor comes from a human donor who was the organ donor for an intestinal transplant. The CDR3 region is CSVEVDPGQGNAEAFF. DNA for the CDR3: TGCAGCGTTGAAGTCGATCCAGGACAGGGGAACGCTGAAGCTTTCTTT. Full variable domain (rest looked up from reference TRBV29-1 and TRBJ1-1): SAVISQKPSRDICQRGTSLTIQCQVDSQVTMMFWYRQQPGQSLTLIATANQGSEATYESGFVIDKFPISRPNLTFSTLTVSNMSPEDSSIYLCSVEVDPGQGNAEAFFGQGTRLTVV.